The next 7 T cell receptor beta chains were all read from a single sample in a study of T cells in Graves' hyperthyroidism and ophthalmopathy. Researchers took RNA transcripts and amplified the TCR beta CDR3 regions from them. TCR CDR3 underwent first-round RT-PCR with the HTBI primer set. MiXCR, applied by TCRdb to the multiplex PCR reads, yields one record per CDR3 protein. The sample carries fewer than 650,000 distinct CDR3 sequences, roughly 14% recorded once. The specimen was blood. These TCRs come from a woman in her thirties or forties with Graves' ophthalmopathy.

This clonotype was seen ten or more times. This chain uses TRBV5-6 with TRBJ2-5; perhaps TRBD2 as D (6 bases). Germline V gene lookup returns CDR1 SGHDT and CDR2 YYEEEE. The CDR3 is made up of 16 amino acids. V was cut by 0 bases and J by 9 bases, with 21 bases left in between. The CDR3, as DNA: TGTGCCAGCAGCTTGGGCCCAGGACGGACTATGGGTCCCCAGTACTTC. Residues: CASSLGPGRTMGPQYF.

This clonotype was counted ten times or more. The V and J genes are TRBV7-2 and TRBJ2-7; no clear D gene. The V and J ends lost 5 bases and 5 bases respectively, with 7 bases between them. This CDR3 region has 11 residues. Germline V lookup: CDR1 SGHTA, CDR2 FQGNSA. DNA of the CDR3: TGTGCCAGCAGCCAAGTAAACGAGCAGTACTTC. This codes for CASSQVNEQYF.

The chain recombines TRBV4-1 with TRBJ1-5, with D uncertain. Trimming removed 1 base from V and 7 bases from J, with 8 bases in between. Germline loops: CDR1 MGHRA, CDR2 YSYEKL. CDR3 length equals 13 residues. CDR3 sequence reads: CASSQARWQPQHF. The CDR3 DNA reads TGCGCCAGCAGCCAAGCCCGTTGGCAGCCCCAGCATTTT.

The chain employs TRBV4-1 and TRBJ2-7; 8 bases agree with TRBD2. Per the germline V gene, CDR1 is MGHRA and CDR2 is YSYEKL. V lost 0 bases, J lost 4 bases, and 5 bases stayed unmatched. The CDR3 length is 15 residues. The CDR3 bases are TGCGCCAGCAGCCAAGAGGCGGGAGGCATTTACGAGCAGTACTTC. Its protein is CASSQEAGGIYEQYF.

This clonotype was observed at least ten times. V and J are TRBV28 and TRBJ1-1; D uncertain. Germline V CDR1 and CDR2: MDHEN, SYDVKM. This CDR3 comprises 16 residues. V was cut by 3 bases and J by 0 bases, with 14 bases left in between. The DNA for the CDR3 is TGTGCCAGCAGTTTGAGCGTGGCGGACCTGAACACTGAAGCTTTCTTT. Residues: CASSLSVADLNTEAFF.

V gene TRBV3-1 combines with J gene TRBJ1-1; D gene unclear. Trimming removed 4 bases at V and 6 bases at J, with 15 bases between. This CDR3 region has 14 residues. Germline V gives CDR1 LGHDT, CDR2 YNNKEL (reference sequence). CDR3 protein: CASSRLTLTPEAFF. In DNA form, the CDR3 reads TGTGCCAGCAGCCGCCTGACTTTGACTCCTGAAGCTTTCTTT.

In this sample, this clonotype turned up many times. The chain employs TRBV6-4 and TRBJ1-1; no clear D. The V end was cut by 6 bases, the J end by 2 bases, with 13 bases between. Per germline, CDR1 MRHNA and CDR2 SNTAGT. The CDR3 covers 14 residues. CDR3 loop: CASRLDTQNTEAFF. For the CDR3, the DNA is TGTGCCAGCAGACTAGACACCCAAAACACTGAAGCTTTCTTT.